This T cell receptor (beta chain) is drawn from a study of technical replicates of blood from a handful of donors. Here immunoSEQ multiplex PCR was the method, and the copy in TCRdb shows in-frame clones only, minus some. The sample shows roughly 80,000 clones, around 89% of them seen only once. CDR1 and CDR2 from the germline V gene are MNHEY and SMNVEV (reference sequence). Trimming left V 0 bases short and J 2 bases short, with 13 bases between. This CDR3 has 16 residues. The chain uses TRBV27 and TRBJ1-1; the D is unclear. The specimen sequenced was T cells isolated from PBMCs. The source is a human donor in good health. The CDR3 is CASSLSSSWSNTEAFF. In nucleotides, the CDR3 is TGTGCCAGCAGTTTATCGAGCTCTTGGTCCAACACTGAAGCTTTCTTT.